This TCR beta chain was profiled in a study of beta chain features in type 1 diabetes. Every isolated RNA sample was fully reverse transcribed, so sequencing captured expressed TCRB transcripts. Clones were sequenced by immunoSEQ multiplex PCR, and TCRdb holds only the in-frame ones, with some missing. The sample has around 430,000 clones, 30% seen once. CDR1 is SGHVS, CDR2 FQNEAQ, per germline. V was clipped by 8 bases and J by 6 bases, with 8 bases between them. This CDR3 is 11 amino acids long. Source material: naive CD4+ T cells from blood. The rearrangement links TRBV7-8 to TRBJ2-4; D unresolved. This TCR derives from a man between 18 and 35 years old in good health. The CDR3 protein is CASAGGNIQYF. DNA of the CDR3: TGTGCCAGCGCTGGTGGAAACATTCAGTACTTC.